What follows are 20 T cell receptor beta chains derived from one specimen sequenced in a study of blood T cell repertoires in COVID-19. Data came from immunoSEQ multiplex PCR; TCRdb stores just in-frame clones and leaves some out. There are fewer than 120,000 clones in the sample; roughly 82% occur only once, and about 15% lies in the top ten. Specimen: peripheral blood. These receptors all stem from a woman aged 55-69 years with acute or convalescent COVID-19.

The genes are TRBV5-4 and TRBJ2-1, with 9 bases fitting TRBD2. CDR1 is SGHNT and CDR2 is YYREEE in the germline V gene (reference sequence). This CDR3 region has 15 residues. V was pared by 4 bases and J by 3 bases, with 5 bases of the junction left unmatched. The CDR3 loop is CASSVTSGIYNEQFF. The CDR3 DNA is TGTGCCAGCAGCGTGACTAGCGGAATCTACAATGAGCAGTTCTTC.

CDR3 region: CASSLQGKSNQPQHF. DNA for the CDR3: TGTGCCAGCAGCTTGCAGGGTAAAAGCAATCAGCCCCAGCATTTT. The V gene is TRBV5-4, the J gene TRBJ1-5, with D possibly being TRBD1 (5 bases). V was trimmed by 1 base and J by 1 base, leaving 9 bases between them. This CDR3 contains 15 residues. Per the germline V gene, CDR1 is SGHNT and CDR2 is YYREEE (reference sequence).

V and J are TRBV6-2 or TRBV6-3 and TRBJ2-7; D is undetermined. This CDR3 region has 14 residues. Germline-derived CDR1 and CDR2 are MNHEY and SVGEGT. The V gene lost 6 bases and the J gene lost 2 bases, with 14 bases spanning the gap. As DNA, the CDR3 is TGTGCCAGCAGCCCCGAGGCCCGAGCCTACGAGCAGTACTTC. Protein product: CASSPEARAYEQYF.

The chain carries TRBV21-1 and TRBJ1-2; the table's D gene call, TRBD1, was not cross checked with the DNA. TRBV21-1 constitutes a pseudogene. The length of the CDR3 is 14 residues. The CDR3 is CASSRPGQGNGYTF. As DNA, the CDR3 is TGTGCCAGCAGCAGACCGGGACAGGGGAATGGCTACACCTTC.

This chain connects TRBV7-8 to TRBJ2-7; possibly TRBD1 for D (5 bases). Trimming cost V 2 bases and J 5 bases, with 16 bases left between them. Germline V gives CDR1 SGHVS, CDR2 FQNEAQ. CDR3 length: 15 amino acids. In DNA, the CDR3 is TGTGCCAGCAGCTTATATCAGGGAACACCTGACGAGCAGTACTTC. As protein: CASSLYQGTPDEQYF.

This sequence joins TRBV18 and TRBJ1-3; D remains unclear. Germline V gene lookup returns CDR1 KGHSH and CDR2 LQKENI. The length of the CDR3 is 14 residues. V lost 3 bases to trimming and J lost 4 bases, with 10 bases between them. This chain's CDR3 is CASSPEAGGNTIYF. CDR3 sequence (DNA): TGTGCCAGCTCACCTGAAGCGGGAGGAAACACCATATATTTT.

V and J are TRBV2 and TRBJ2-4; TRBD2 is a possible D gene (6 bases). The CDR3 totals 17 residues. CDR1 and CDR2 (germline): SNHLY, FYNNEI. Trimming stripped 0 bases from V and 0 bases from J, with 12 bases between. CDR3 nucleotide sequence: TGTGCCAGCAGTGAAGCGCGGGGCCTTCTAGCCAAAAACATTCAGTACTTC. Translating it yields CASSEARGLLAKNIQYF.

This clone was detected a few times. V gene TRBV7-9 combines with J gene TRBJ2-3, with 10 bases aligning to TRBD1. Germline V gene sequence: CDR1 SEHNR, CDR2 FQNEAQ (reference sequence). Trimming took 5 bases from V and 6 from J; bases not matched to a gene: 8. The CDR3 runs 15 residues. The CDR3 protein is CASSARQGAMDTQYF. The CDR3 region has the DNA TGTGCCAGCAGCGCTCGACAGGGGGCTATGGATACGCAGTATTTT. The full variable domain, in which reference TRBV7-9 and TRBJ2-3 provide the parts outside the CDR3, is DTGVSQNPRHKITKRGQNVTFRCDPISEHNRLYWYRQTLGQGPEFLTYFQNEAQLEKSRLLSDRFSAERPKGSFSTLEIQRTEQGDSAMYLCASSARQGAMDTQYFGPGTRLTVL.

The chain uses TRBV5-8 and TRBJ2-7, with D tentatively TRBD1 (5 bases). V gave up 5 bases and J gave up 4 bases, with 10 bases separating them. Per the germline V gene, CDR1 is SGHTS and CDR2 is YDEGEE. This CDR3 is built from 12 residues. The CDR3 reads CASRLDSYEQYF. CDR3 DNA: TGTGCCAGCAGACTCGACAGTTACGAGCAGTACTTC.

The J gene is TRBJ2-7, the V gene TRBV5-3, with TRBD1 identical over 7 bases. TRBV5-3 is labeled an ORF, and its function is uncertain. Unmatched junction bases numbered 12, after V lost 4 bases and J lost 2 bases. The length of the CDR3 is 16 residues. The CDR3 loop is CARSQKGAVSPYEQYF. CDR3 sequence (DNA): TGTGCCAGAAGCCAAAAGGGGGCGGTCAGTCCCTACGAGCAGTACTTC.

In its sample, this clone was seen once. This sequence joins TRBV25-1 and TRBJ2-5; 8 bases map to TRBD2. The CDR3 contains 14 residues. The germline CDR1 and CDR2 sequences are MGHDK and SYGVNS. The junction had 9 bases not matched to a gene; V was cut back by 8 bases and J by 4 bases. As DNA, the CDR3 is TGTGCCAGCGCACCACGGGGGGGATCAGAGACCCAGTACTTC. This codes for CASAPRGGSETQYF.

This sequence joins TRBV9 and TRBJ1-5; D might be TRBD1 (5 bases). The germline CDR1 and CDR2 sequences are SGDLS and YYNGEE. The CDR3 totals 15 residues. Trimming left V 0 bases short and J 2 bases short, with 9 bases between. Here the CDR3 reads CASSVGLGGNQPQHF. The CDR3 DNA reads TGTGCCAGCAGCGTAGGGCTAGGGGGCAATCAGCCCCAGCATTTT.

The genes are TRBV5-1 and TRBJ1-5, with D unresolved. The CDR3 has 15 amino acids. Trimming stripped 4 bases from V and 4 bases from J, with 15 bases between. Germline CDR1 is SGHRS and CDR2 is YFSETQ. The CDR3 DNA follows: TGCGCCAGCAGCGCCCTCGGGGAGAGGAATCAGCCCCAGCATTTT. Protein product: CASSALGERNQPQHF.

The chain uses TRBV2 and TRBJ2-2, with a possible D match to TRBD2 (5 bases). With 8 bases removed from V and 1 base from J, the gap between germline ends came to 11 bases. The CDR3 covers 14 residues. Germline values: CDR1 SNHLY, CDR2 FYNNEI. The CDR3, as DNA: TGTGCCAGCCTGTGGCGGGTGAACACCGGGGAGCTGTTTTTT. This gives the protein CASLWRVNTGELFF.

This chain connects TRBV28 to TRBJ1-2, with a weak D call TRBD1 (5 bases). From germline, CDR1 is MDHEN and CDR2 SYDVKM. The V end lost 6 bases, the J end lost 2 bases, and 16 bases lay between the germline ends. This CDR3 has 15 residues. CDR3: CASSPELQVNYGYTF. The CDR3 coding sequence is TGTGCCAGCAGCCCTGAGTTACAGGTGAACTATGGCTACACCTTC.

The V gene is TRBV27, the J gene TRBJ2-5, with D possibly matching TRBD2 (5 bases). Germline lookup yields CDR1 MNHEY and CDR2 SMNVEV (reference sequence). The CDR3 contains 14 residues. Between the trimmed V and J ends, which lost 6 bases and 5 bases, there was a span of 16 bases. CDR3 residues: CASSLDGRGETQYF. The CDR3 DNA reads as TGTGCCAGCAGCCTAGATGGGAGAGGCGAGACCCAGTACTTC.

This chain links TRBV29-1 with TRBJ2-2; D possibly corresponds to TRBD1 (5 bases). V was shortened by 2 bases and J by 4 bases, with 11 bases between the two germline ends. CDR1 is SQVTM and CDR2 is ANQGSEA in the germline V gene. This CDR3 spans 14 amino acids. CDR3 protein: CSVELQGGTGELFF. CDR3 DNA: TGCAGCGTTGAACTCCAGGGTGGCACCGGGGAGCTGTTTTTT.

As DNA, the CDR3 is TGTGCCAGCGCCGGGGACAGGGGTAGGGAAAAACTGTTTTTT. Its translation: CASAGDRGREKLFF. This rearrangement joins TRBV6-5 to TRBJ1-4; 10 bases agree with TRBD1. This CDR3 is built from 14 residues. In germline, CDR1 is MNHEY, CDR2 SVGAGI. The trim removed 8 bases at V and 8 bases at J, leaving 8 bases unmatched.

CDR3 sequence (DNA): TGTGCCAGCAGCCAAGGAGGGGGACCAAGGGACGAGCAGTACTTC. This sequence encodes CASSQGGGPRDEQYF. The genes are TRBV3-1 (or the pseudogene TRBV3-2) and TRBJ2-7; D is perhaps TRBD1 (6 bases). The length of the CDR3 is 15 residues. V lost 1 base, J lost 5 bases, and 15 bases lay in between. Germline assignment: CDR1 LGHDT and CDR2 YNNKEL (reference sequence).

The rearrangement joins TRBV6-2 or TRBV6-3 to TRBJ2-3; 9 positions match TRBD1. Germline V gene lookup returns CDR1 MNHEY and CDR2 SVGEGT. The CDR3 consists of 15 residues. Losses at the gene ends were 5 bases for V and 5 bases for J; bases not matched to a gene: 8. The CDR3: CASSATGGEVDTQYF. In DNA, the CDR3 is TGTGCCAGCAGTGCGACAGGGGGGGAAGTAGATACGCAGTATTTT.